The 21 T cell receptor beta chains reported below all come from one sample, sequenced in a study of identical twins. Via MiXCR, TCRdb re-called the 5' RACE reads, giving one row per CDR3 protein. The table has just over 500,000 distinct CDR3 sequences, roughly a fifth seen once. This sample also belongs to another study, concerning T cells expressing NK-cell markers.

The source material was CD4+ T cells sorted from blood. The receptors were gathered from a woman aged 18-35 years in good health.

The rearrangement links TRBV6-2 or TRBV6-3 to TRBJ2-2; 7 bases are shared with TRBD2. The CDR3 is 16 residues long. Trimming at V came to 0 bases and at J to 1 base, leaving 2 bases not matched to a gene. CDR1 and CDR2 from the germline V gene are MNHEY and SVGEGT. The CDR3 nucleotides read TGTGCCAGCAGTTACTCGCGGGAGAAGAACACCGGGGAGCTGTTTTTT. Protein: CASSYSREKNTGELFF.

This chain connects TRBV6-4 to TRBJ2-7; TRBD2 agrees at 12 bases. There are 15 residues in the CDR3. In germline, CDR1 is MRHNA, CDR2 SNTAGT. V lost 6 bases to trimming and J lost 2 bases; unmatched junction nucleotides: 5. CDR3 nucleotide sequence: TGTGCCAGCAGAGCCGGGACTAGCGGGCCCTACGAGCAGTACTTC. This translates into CASRAGTSGPYEQYF.

This clonotype was seen many times. This chain links TRBV7-2 with TRBJ1-1; possible D gene TRBD1, 5 bases. V gave up 2 bases and J gave up 8 bases, with 18 bases separating them. Germline values: CDR1 SGHTA, CDR2 FQGNSA. This CDR3 spans 15 amino acids. The CDR3 DNA follows: TGTGCCAGCAGCTTAATCGCAGGGAAGGCTCCAGAAGCTTTCTTT. Protein product: CASSLIAGKAPEAFF.

The sample holds a few counts of this clonotype. V and J are TRBV29-1 and TRBJ2-5; possible D gene TRBD2, 6 bases. Germline values: CDR1 SQVTM, CDR2 ANQGSEA. The CDR3 contains 16 residues. V gave up 7 bases and J gave up 5 bases, with 26 bases separating them. The CDR3 sequence is CSAHSGLLVGRETQYF. The CDR3 bases are TGCAGCGCACATAGCGGCCTCCTTGTCGGGCGCGAGACCCAGTACTTC.

The V call is TRBV30, the J call TRBJ1-1; no clear D gene. CDR1 and CDR2 from the germline V gene are GTSNPN and SVGIG (reference sequence). Trimming took 5 bases from V and 1 from J, leaving 5 bases between them. The CDR3 is made up of 11 amino acids. The CDR3 here is CAWGPNTEAFF. The CDR3 DNA reads as TGTGCCTGGGGACCGAACACTGAAGCTTTCTTT.

This clonotype was seen a handful of times. The chain joins TRBV10-3 to TRBJ1-2; possibly TRBD1 for D (5 bases). The CDR3 is 13 amino acids. Germline V gives CDR1 ENHRY, CDR2 SYGVKD. V shed 6 bases and J shed 6 bases, with 14 bases lying between them. CDR3 nucleotide sequence: TGTGCCATCAGCGGGAGACAGATACATGGCTACACCTTC. Its translation: CAISGRQIHGYTF.

The chain is built from TRBV2 and TRBJ1-1; unclear D gene. The CDR3 sequence is 12 residues long. Germline-derived CDR1 and CDR2 are SNHLY and FYNNEI. Trimming took off 6 bases at V and 7 bases at J, with 12 bases between the two ends. CDR3 DNA sequence: TGTGCCAGCAGAGGTTCGACGGTTGAAGCTTTCTTT. It codes for CASRGSTVEAFF.

The chain is built from TRBV29-1 and TRBJ2-3; D is uncertain. CDR3 length: 12 residues. V dropped 7 bases and J dropped 3 bases, with 11 bases sitting between them. Per germline, CDR1 SQVTM and CDR2 ANQGSEA. DNA of the CDR3: TGCAGCGGCAAACAAGGAACAGATACGCAGTATTTT. Amino acid sequence: CSGKQGTDTQYF.

This clonotype was picked up a small number of times. V and J are TRBV7-6 and TRBJ2-1; 7 bases map to TRBD2. The CDR3 consists of 17 residues. V was clipped by 5 bases and J by 4 bases; unmatched bases: 14. The germline CDR1 and CDR2 sequences are SGHVS and FNYEAQ. The CDR3 loop reads CASSLRSLAADYNEQFF. CDR3 in DNA: TGTGCCAGCAGCCTCCGATCTCTAGCGGCCGATTACAATGAGCAGTTCTTC.

This chain connects TRBV7-3 to TRBJ2-1; perhaps TRBD1 as D (6 bases). The germline V and J ends were trimmed by 4 bases and 4 bases, with 8 bases remaining between them. Germline V gene sequence: CDR1 SGHTA, CDR2 FQGTGA. The CDR3 consists of 13 residues. In DNA, the CDR3 is TGTGCCAGCAGCTCGGGACAATACAATGAGCAGTTCTTC. This sequence encodes CASSSGQYNEQFF.

The CDR3 coding sequence is TGTGCCAGCAGTGAAGCATGGCAGGGCTATGGCTACACCTTC. The encoded protein is CASSEAWQGYGYTF. The rearrangement joins TRBV2 to TRBJ1-2, with D possibly TRBD1 on 5 matching bases. Germline-derived CDR1 and CDR2 are SNHLY and FYNNEI. CDR3 size: 14 residues. V was shortened by 0 bases and J by 4 bases, with 9 bases between the two germline ends.

A few counts support this clonotype. The V gene is TRBV5-6, the J gene TRBJ2-2; TRBD2 aligns across 10 bases. The CDR3 extends over 16 amino acids. J lost 6 bases, V lost 3 bases, and 8 bases had no gene match. CDR1 is SGHDT and CDR2 is YYEEEE in the germline V gene. The CDR3 DNA is TGTGCCAGCAGCTGGACGAGAGCGGGAGGGCCCGGGGAGCTGTTTTTT. Translating it yields CASSWTRAGGPGELFF. The full variable domain, completed using reference TRBV5-6 and TRBJ2-2, is DAGVTQSPTHLIKTRGQQVTLRCSPKSGHDTVSWYQQALGQGPQFIFQYYEEEERQRGNFPDRFSGHQFPNYSSELNVNALLLGDSALYLCASSWTRAGGPGELFFGEGSRLTVL.

The V gene is TRBV5-1, the J gene TRBJ2-5, with D possibly being TRBD2 (5 bases). The germline CDR1 and CDR2 sequences are SGHRS and YFSETQ. The CDR3 sequence is 17 residues long. The germline V and J ends were trimmed by 3 bases and 1 base, with 19 bases remaining between them. The CDR3 region has the DNA TGCGCCAGCAGCTCCAACCCAGGCGGCGGACTCCAAGAGACCCAGTACTTC. Amino acids: CASSSNPGGGLQETQYF.

V and J are TRBV18 and TRBJ2-7, with D tentatively TRBD1 (6 bases). CDR1 is KGHSH and CDR2 is LQKENI in the germline V gene. This CDR3 region has 12 residues. The ends were cut back, 5 bases at V and 5 bases at J, with 10 bases in the middle. The CDR3 is CASSLDSHEQYF. The CDR3 bases are TGTGCCAGCTCATTGGACAGTCACGAGCAGTACTTC.

The V call is TRBV6-1, the J call TRBJ2-6; the D is unclear. Germline V gives CDR1 MNHNS, CDR2 SASEGT. Trimming took 7 bases from V and 2 from J, leaving 9 bases between them. This CDR3 is 14 amino acids long. The CDR3: CASTPGAGANVLTF. CDR3 nucleotide sequence: TGTGCCAGCACTCCCGGTGCTGGGGCCAACGTCCTGACTTTC.

This clonotype was seen a few times. The rearrangement joins TRBV12-3 or TRBV12-4 to TRBJ1-1, with 7 bases lining up with TRBD1. V gave up 4 bases and J gave up 3 bases; unmatched junction bases: 8. The CDR3 totals 15 residues. DNA of the CDR3: TGTGCCAGCAGTTATGACAGGGCATATTACACTGAAGCTTTCTTT. This codes for CASSYDRAYYTEAFF.

V and J are TRBV4-2 and TRBJ2-7; 8 bases map to TRBD2. The CDR3 has 15 residues. Trimming removed 3 bases from V and 5 bases from J; junction bases left unmatched: 9. Germline CDR1 reads LGHNA; CDR2 reads YNFKEQ. The CDR3 spells CASSHPGAGDDEQYF. In DNA form, the CDR3 reads TGTGCCAGCAGCCACCCCGGAGCGGGGGACGACGAGCAGTACTTC.

This clonotype was seen more than once but under ten times. The chain joins TRBV5-1 to TRBJ2-1; D perhaps matches TRBD2 (7 bases). Germline V gene data show CDR1 as SGHRS and CDR2 as YFSETQ. The length of the CDR3 is 13 residues. The germline V and J ends were trimmed by 6 bases and 9 bases, with 16 bases remaining between them. DNA of the CDR3: TGCGCCAGCACACCCCGAGGGGGGGGTGAGCAGTTCTTC. This translates into CASTPRGGGEQFF.

The genes are TRBV7-2 and TRBJ2-7; 8 bases align to TRBD2. V trimming: 1 base; J trimming: 4 bases; junction bases outside the gene matches: 6. Germline V gene lookup returns CDR1 SGHTA and CDR2 FQGNSA. CDR3 length: 15 amino acids. The chain's CDR3 is CASSLVGGRMYEQYF. The CDR3, as DNA: TGTGCCAGCAGCTTAGTTGGCGGGAGGATGTACGAGCAGTACTTC.

The chain couples TRBV29-1 to TRBJ2-7; no clear D. The CDR3 is made up of 14 amino acids. The germline CDR1 and CDR2 sequences are SQVTM and ANQGSEA. V was clipped by 2 bases and J by 0 bases, with 11 bases between them. This CDR3 is CSVEQGHPSYEQYF. Written as DNA, the CDR3 is TGCAGCGTTGAACAAGGCCATCCCTCCTACGAGCAGTACTTC.

The genes are TRBV3-1 and TRBJ2-1; D might be TRBD2 (7 bases). The germline gives CDR1 LGHDT, CDR2 YNNKEL (reference sequence). The CDR3 length is 12 residues. Deletions cut 4 bases from V and 8 bases from J, with 9 bases between. CDR3 bases: TGTGCCAGCAGCCCCGGGGGGCATGAGCAGTTCTTC. It translates to CASSPGGHEQFF.